This T cell receptor beta chain is drawn from a study of shared clonotypes between healthy human individuals. The method was immunoSEQ multiplex PCR; TCRdb's version includes in-frame clones alone and lacks a portion of them. Of about 490,000 clones in the sample, around 79% were seen once. The CDR3 extends over 16 amino acids. Germline loops: CDR1 SGHTA, CDR2 FQGNSA. V was cut by 4 bases and J by 1 base, with 15 bases left in between. The sequenced sample consisted of PBMCs. The chain is built from TRBV7-2 and TRBJ2-3; possibly TRBD2 for D (6 bases). The TCR originated in a woman aged 40 to 55 in good health. Some clones in this sample may be carry-over from other donors' samples. CDR3 sequence (DNA): TGTGCCAGCAGCTATCAGGTGGGAGGCGGCACAGATACGCAGTATTTT. Protein product: CASSYQVGGGTDTQYF.